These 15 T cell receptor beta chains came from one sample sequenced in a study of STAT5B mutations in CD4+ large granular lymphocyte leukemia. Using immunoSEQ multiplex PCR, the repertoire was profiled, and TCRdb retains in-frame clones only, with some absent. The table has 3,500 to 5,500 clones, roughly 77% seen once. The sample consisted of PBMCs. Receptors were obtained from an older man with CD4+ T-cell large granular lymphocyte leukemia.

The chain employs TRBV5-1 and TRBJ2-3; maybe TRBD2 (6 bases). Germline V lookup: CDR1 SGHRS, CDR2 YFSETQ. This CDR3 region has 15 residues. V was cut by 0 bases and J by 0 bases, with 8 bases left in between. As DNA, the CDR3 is TGCGCCAGCAGCTTGGGCGGGACTAGCACAGATACGCAGTATTTT. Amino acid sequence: CASSLGGTSTDTQYF.

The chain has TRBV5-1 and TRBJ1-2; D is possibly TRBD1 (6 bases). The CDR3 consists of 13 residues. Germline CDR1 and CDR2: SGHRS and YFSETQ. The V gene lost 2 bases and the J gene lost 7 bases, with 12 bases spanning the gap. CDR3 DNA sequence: TGCGCCAGCAGCTTCCAGGAGGGGGGTGGCTACACCTTC. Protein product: CASSFQEGGGYTF.

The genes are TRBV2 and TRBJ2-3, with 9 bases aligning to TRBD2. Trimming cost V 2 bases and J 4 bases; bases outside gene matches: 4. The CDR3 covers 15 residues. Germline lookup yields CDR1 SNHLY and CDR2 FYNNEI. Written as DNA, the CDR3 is TGTGCCAGCAGTGAACTGGCGGGAGGGGCAGATACGCAGTATTTT. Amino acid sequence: CASSELAGGADTQYF.

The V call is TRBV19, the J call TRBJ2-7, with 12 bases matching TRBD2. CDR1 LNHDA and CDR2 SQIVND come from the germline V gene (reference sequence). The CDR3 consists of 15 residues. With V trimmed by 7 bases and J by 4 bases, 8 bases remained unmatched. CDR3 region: CASIPGTSGFYEQYF. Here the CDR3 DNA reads TGTGCCAGTATCCCCGGGACTAGCGGGTTTTACGAGCAGTACTTC.

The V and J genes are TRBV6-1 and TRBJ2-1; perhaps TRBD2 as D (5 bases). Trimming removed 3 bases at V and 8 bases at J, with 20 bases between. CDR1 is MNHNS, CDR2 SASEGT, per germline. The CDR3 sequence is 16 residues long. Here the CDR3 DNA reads TGTGCCAGCAGTGACAGGCGGACTTCCCCTTTGGATGAGCAGTTCTTC. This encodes CASSDRRTSPLDEQFF.

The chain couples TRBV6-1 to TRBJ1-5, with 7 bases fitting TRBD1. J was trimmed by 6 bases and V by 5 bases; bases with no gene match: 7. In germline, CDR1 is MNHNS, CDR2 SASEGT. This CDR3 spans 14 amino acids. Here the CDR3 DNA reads TGTGCCAGCAGTAAAGACAGGGATGGTCAGCCCCAGCATTTT. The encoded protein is CASSKDRDGQPQHF.

The DNA of the CDR3 is TGTGCCAGCAGTCGACTCGTCCAAGAGACCCAGTACTTC. Protein: CASSRLVQETQYF. The chain joins TRBV7-7 to TRBJ2-5; D is unclear. This CDR3 is built from 13 residues. Germline V gene data show CDR1 as SSHAT and CDR2 as FNYEAQ (reference sequence). Trimming left V 6 bases short and J 1 base short, with 9 bases between.

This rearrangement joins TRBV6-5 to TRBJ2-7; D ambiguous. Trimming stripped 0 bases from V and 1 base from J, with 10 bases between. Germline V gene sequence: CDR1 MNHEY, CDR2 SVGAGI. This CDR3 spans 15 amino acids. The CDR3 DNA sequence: TGTGCCAGCAGTTACTCAGGACGGAGTTCCTACGAGCAGTACGTC. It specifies CASSYSGRSSYEQYV.

DNA for the CDR3: TGTGCCAGCAGCAGATTATGGACAGGGGGCATGAACACTGAAGCTTTCTTT. This encodes CASSRLWTGGMNTEAFF. The chain is built from TRBV21-1 and TRBJ1-1; TRBD1 reflects the table's D call only, with no check against the DNA. TRBV21-1 is recorded as a pseudogene. The CDR3 is made up of 17 amino acids.

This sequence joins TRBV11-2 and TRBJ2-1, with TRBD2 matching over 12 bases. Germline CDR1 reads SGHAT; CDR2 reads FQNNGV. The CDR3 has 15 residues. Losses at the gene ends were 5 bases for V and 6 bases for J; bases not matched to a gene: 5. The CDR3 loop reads CASSILAGGGNEQFF. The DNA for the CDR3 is TGTGCCAGCAGCATACTAGCGGGAGGTGGCAATGAGCAGTTCTTC.

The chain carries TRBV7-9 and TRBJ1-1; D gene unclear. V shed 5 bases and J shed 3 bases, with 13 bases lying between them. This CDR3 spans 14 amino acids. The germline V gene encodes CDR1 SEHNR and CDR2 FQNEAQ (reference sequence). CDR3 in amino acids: CASSPDGEYTEAFF. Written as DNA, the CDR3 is TGTGCCAGCAGCCCAGACGGGGAGTACACTGAAGCTTTCTTT.

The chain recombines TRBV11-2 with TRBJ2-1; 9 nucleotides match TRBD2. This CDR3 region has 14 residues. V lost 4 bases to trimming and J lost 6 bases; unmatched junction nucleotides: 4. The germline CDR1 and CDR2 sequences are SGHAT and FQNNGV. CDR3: CASSSIAGVNEQFF. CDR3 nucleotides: TGTGCCAGCAGCTCCATAGCGGGAGTCAATGAGCAGTTCTTC.

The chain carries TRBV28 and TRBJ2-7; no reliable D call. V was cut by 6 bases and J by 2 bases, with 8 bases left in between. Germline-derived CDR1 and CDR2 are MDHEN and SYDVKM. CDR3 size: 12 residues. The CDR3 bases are TGTGCCAGCAGCCGAACTACCTACGAGCAGTACTTC. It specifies CASSRTTYEQYF.

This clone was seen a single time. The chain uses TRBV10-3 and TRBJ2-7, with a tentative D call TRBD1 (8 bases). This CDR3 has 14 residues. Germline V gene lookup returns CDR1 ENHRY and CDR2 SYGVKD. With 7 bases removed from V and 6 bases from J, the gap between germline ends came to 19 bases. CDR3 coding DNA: TGTGCCATCAACTACAGGGGGGGCAATTTCGAGCAGTACTTC. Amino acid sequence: CAINYRGGNFEQYF.

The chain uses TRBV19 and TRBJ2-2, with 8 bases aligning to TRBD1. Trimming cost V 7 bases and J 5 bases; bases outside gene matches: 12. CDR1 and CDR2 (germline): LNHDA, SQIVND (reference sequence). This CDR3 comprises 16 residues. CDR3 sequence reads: CASKAATGAGTGELFF. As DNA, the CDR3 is TGTGCCAGTAAGGCTGCGACAGGGGCGGGGACCGGGGAGCTGTTTTTT.